One and the same sample provided the 30 T cell receptor beta chains below, sequenced in a study of blood T cell repertoires in COVID-19. Clones were sequenced by immunoSEQ multiplex PCR, and TCRdb holds only the in-frame ones, with some missing. Of 350,000 to 450,000 clones listed, 80% to 90% are singletons. The sample consisted of PBMCs or T cells enriched from blood (not recorded which). The source of these receptors is a man aged 25-45 years who had recovered from COVID-19.

V usage is TRBV10-3 and J usage is TRBJ2-3; TRBD1 aligns across 12 bases. CDR3 length: 18 amino acids. The J segment lost 0 bases and the V segment lost 3 bases, leaving 7 bases of the junction unmatched. CDR1 is ENHRY, CDR2 SYGVKD, per germline. CDR3 bases: TGTGCCATCAGTGATGGGACAGGGGGCCCCGAGAGCACAGATACGCAGTATTTT. Residues: CAISDGTGGPESTDTQYF.

The V and J genes are TRBV15 and TRBJ2-7, with a possible D match to TRBD1 (6 bases). CDR3 size: 14 residues. V was trimmed by 5 bases and J by 4 bases, leaving 15 bases between them. CDR1 is LNHNV, CDR2 YYDKDF, per germline (reference sequence). The CDR3 sequence is CATSSGTKDYEQYF. DNA for the CDR3: TGTGCCACCAGCTCCGGGACAAAAGATTACGAGCAGTACTTC.

V gene TRBV12-3 or TRBV12-4 combines with J gene TRBJ1-6; TRBD1 matches 8 bases. Trimming at V came to 6 bases and at J to 8 bases, leaving 3 bases not matched to a gene. This CDR3 is built from 13 residues. CDR3 sequence reads: CASRGQDDSPLHF. The CDR3 coding sequence is TGTGCCAGCAGGGGACAGGATGATTCACCCCTCCACTTT.

This clone was observed a handful of times. The V gene is TRBV9, the J gene TRBJ1-5, with 11 bases fitting TRBD1. The germline CDR1 and CDR2 sequences are SGDLS and YYNGEE. J gave up 3 bases and V 4 bases, and 6 bases lay outside the gene matches. The CDR3 sequence is 16 residues long. DNA of the CDR3: TGTGCCAGCAGCCCGGGGACAGGGGGACACAATCAGCCCCAGCATTTT. Translation: CASSPGTGGHNQPQHF.

The V and J genes are TRBV5-1 and TRBJ1-2; tentatively, D is TRBD1 (6 bases). CDR1 and CDR2 from the germline V gene are SGHRS and YFSETQ. The CDR3 runs 16 residues. The V and J ends lost 4 bases and 3 bases respectively, with 19 bases between them. As DNA, the CDR3 is TGCGCCAGCAGCCCCCAGGGGCAGGGAAGCCACTATGGCTACACCTTC. Encoded protein: CASSPQGQGSHYGYTF.

This clone appeared once. The chain is built from TRBV5-1 and TRBJ2-2; TRBD1 agrees at 8 bases. V was pared by 0 bases and J by 6 bases, with 10 bases of the junction left unmatched. Germline-derived CDR1 and CDR2 are SGHRS and YFSETQ. The CDR3 has 17 amino acids. CDR3 sequence (DNA): TGCGCCAGCAGCTTGGTTTCTCGACAGGGGTTTGCCGGGGAGCTGTTTTTT. Translation: CASSLVSRQGFAGELFF.

The chain combines TRBV25-1 with TRBJ2-5; 7 nucleotides agree with TRBD1. This CDR3 is 15 amino acids long. The germline CDR1 and CDR2 sequences are MGHDK and SYGVNS. V lost 2 bases to trimming and J lost 3 bases; unmatched junction nucleotides: 6. The CDR3 sequence is CASSEGTDYKETQYF. CDR3 nucleotides: TGTGCCAGCAGTGAAGGGACAGATTATAAAGAGACCCAGTACTTC. The whole variable domain, remainder taken from reference TRBV25-1 and TRBJ2-5, is EADIYQTPRYLVIGTGKKITLECSQTMGHDKMYWYQQDPGMELHLIHYSYGVNSTEKGDLSSESTVSRIRTEHFPLTLESARPSHTSQYLCASSEGTDYKETQYFGPGTRLLVL.

The CDR3 DNA sequence: TGTGCTAGTGGTAGGGGACAGGGACTCAATGAGCAGTTCTTC. The encoded protein is CASGRGQGLNEQFF. The chain uses TRBV12-5 and TRBJ2-1, with 9 bases aligning to TRBD1. The CDR3 spans 14 residues. V lost 5 bases to trimming and J lost 6 bases; unmatched junction nucleotides: 5. Germline V lookup: CDR1 LGHNT, CDR2 FRNRAP. The full variable domain, in which reference TRBV12-5 and TRBJ2-1 provide the parts outside the CDR3, is DARVTQTPRHKVTEMGQEVTMRCQPILGHNTVFWYRQTMMQGLELLAYFRNRAPLDDSGMPKDRFSAEMPDATLATLKIQPSEPRDSAVYFCASGRGQGLNEQFFGPGTRLTVL.

The rearrangement joins TRBV28 to TRBJ2-5; 13 positions agree with TRBD2. The CDR3 spans 17 residues. The germline V gene has CDR1 MDHEN and CDR2 SYDVKM. V shed 7 bases and J 0 bases; nucleotides not matched to a gene: 8. CDR3 nucleotide sequence: TGTGCCAGCACCCCCGGTGGACTAGCGGGAGACCAAGAGACCCAGTACTTC. Translation gives CASTPGGLAGDQETQYF.

The V and J genes are TRBV30 and TRBJ2-1, with 16 nucleotides matching TRBD2. Germline trimming cut 2 bases from V and 7 bases from J; bases unmatched to any gene: 5. This CDR3 is 16 amino acids long. The germline V gene has CDR1 GTSNPN and CDR2 SVGIG (reference sequence). The CDR3 region is CAWSPGGLAGGNEQFF. The CDR3 DNA reads as TGTGCCTGGAGTCCCGGGGGACTAGCGGGAGGGAATGAGCAGTTCTTC.

The V call is TRBV5-1, the J call TRBJ1-2, with D maybe TRBD1 (6 bases). CDR1 is SGHRS and CDR2 is YFSETQ in the germline V gene. V shed 4 bases and J shed 2 bases, with 12 bases lying between them. CDR3 length: 14 amino acids. The CDR3 region is CASSTLDRNYGYTF. For the CDR3, the DNA is TGCGCCAGCAGCACTCTAGACAGGAACTATGGCTACACCTTC.

This chain connects TRBV9 to TRBJ2-3; 10 bases are shared with TRBD2. This CDR3 is built from 17 residues. Unmatched junction bases numbered 12, after V lost 4 bases and J lost 4 bases. Germline assignment: CDR1 SGDLS and CDR2 YYNGEE. The CDR3 region is CASSRGPSGRAADTQYF. In DNA, the CDR3 is TGTGCCAGCAGCCGTGGCCCGAGCGGGAGGGCCGCAGATACGCAGTATTTT.

The chain's CDR3 is CASSLWSGTGGNQPQHF. The CDR3 region has the DNA TGTGCCAGTAGTTTATGGTCCGGGACAGGGGGAAATCAGCCCCAGCATTTT. The chain uses TRBV19 and TRBJ1-5, with 11 bases aligning to TRBD1. CDR3 size: 17 residues. V lost 5 bases and J lost 4; bases outside the gene matches: 10. Looked up from germline, CDR1 is LNHDA and CDR2 is SQIVND (reference sequence).

V and J are TRBV21-1 and TRBJ1-5. TRBV21-1 is a recognized pseudogene. CDR3 length: 16 residues. The CDR3 protein is CASSTPHSVVNQPQHF. Written as DNA, the CDR3 is TGTGCCAGCAGCACGCCCCATTCTGTAGTTAATCAGCCCCAGCATTTT.

V and J are TRBV12-3 or TRBV12-4 and TRBJ2-5; the match to TRBD2 covers 8 bases. The V and J ends lost 6 bases and 4 bases, in that order; junction bases with no gene match: 4. CDR3 length: 13 amino acids. The CDR3 here is CASSREGRETQYF. The CDR3 region has the DNA TGTGCCAGCAGCCGGGAGGGCCGAGAGACCCAGTACTTC.

The J gene is TRBJ1-6, the V gene TRBV5-5; 7 nucleotides agree with TRBD1. The CDR3 length is 16 residues. Germline-derived CDR1 and CDR2 are SGHKS and YYEKEE (reference sequence). The V segment lost 4 bases and the J segment 7 bases; nucleotides outside the gene matches: 11. Here the CDR3 DNA reads TGTGCCAGCAGCCGACCAGGGGCAGGGGGGAATTCACCCCTCCACTTT. As protein: CASSRPGAGGNSPLHF.

The chain combines TRBV30 with TRBJ1-4; D perhaps matches TRBD1 (6 bases). Per germline, CDR1 GTSNPN and CDR2 SVGIG (reference sequence). This CDR3 region has 13 residues. Trimming cost V 0 bases and J 8 bases, with 10 bases left between them. The CDR3 is CAWSVQGIEKLFF. The CDR3 DNA reads TGTGCCTGGAGTGTACAGGGTATAGAAAAACTGTTTTTT.

V usage is TRBV7-9 and J usage is TRBJ2-7; 16 bases are a match to TRBD2. The CDR3 length is 18 residues. The trim removed 4 bases at V and 1 base at J, leaving 7 bases unmatched. Per germline, CDR1 SEHNR and CDR2 FQNEAQ (reference sequence). The CDR3 protein is CASSSPGLAGGPSYEQYF. CDR3 DNA sequence: TGTGCCAGCAGCTCCCCGGGACTAGCGGGAGGGCCATCCTACGAGCAGTACTTC.

V gene TRBV7-7 combines with J gene TRBJ2-7; 8 bases map to TRBD1. The junction had 12 bases not matched to a gene; V was cut back by 5 bases and J by 6 bases. The CDR3 consists of 15 residues. The germline V gene has CDR1 SSHAT and CDR2 FNYEAQ (reference sequence). CDR3 DNA: TGTGCCAGCAGCCGCGGGACAGGTGGGGGATTCGAGCAGTACTTC. It yields the protein CASSRGTGGGFEQYF.

This clone was observed a single time. This sequence joins TRBV9 and TRBJ1-1; 7 bases match TRBD1. The CDR3 is 14 amino acids. The V gene end was trimmed by 3 bases and the J gene end by 1 base; junction bases not matched to a gene: 3. From germline, CDR1 is SGDLS and CDR2 YYNGEE. CDR3 sequence reads: CASSARQGNTEAFF. CDR3 DNA: TGTGCCAGCAGCGCTAGACAGGGGAACACTGAAGCTTTCTTT. Complete variable domain (other parts from reference TRBV9 and TRBJ1-1): DSGVTQTPKHLITATGQRVTLRCSPRSGDLSVYWYQQSLDQGLQFLIQYYNGEERAKGNILERFSAQQFPDLHSELNLSSLELGDSALYFCASSARQGNTEAFFGQGTRLTVV.

The rearrangement joins TRBV5-4 to TRBJ2-5; the D gene is possibly TRBD2 (6 bases). Trimming took 3 bases from V and 3 from J, leaving 15 bases between them. Looked up from germline, CDR1 is SGHNT and CDR2 is YYREEE (reference sequence). The CDR3 is 15 residues long. The CDR3 nucleotides read TGTGCCAGCAGCTCCGCGGGAAGCGTTAAAGAGACCCAGTACTTC. Translation: CASSSAGSVKETQYF. The full variable domain, its missing parts supplied by reference TRBV5-4 and TRBJ2-5, is ETGVTQSPTHLIKTRGQQVTLRCSSQSGHNTVSWYQQALGQGPQFIFQYYREEENGRGNFPPRFSGLQFPNYSSELNVNALELDDSALYLCASSSAGSVKETQYFGPGTRLLVL.

The chain uses TRBV15 and TRBJ1-2; tentatively, D is TRBD1 (6 bases). Per the germline V gene, CDR1 is LNHNV and CDR2 is YYDKDF (reference sequence). This CDR3 contains 14 residues. V was cut by 2 bases and J by 7 bases, with 14 bases left in between. This CDR3 reads CATSRSQGMVGYTF. Here the CDR3 DNA reads TGTGCCACCAGCAGATCACAGGGCATGGTTGGCTACACCTTC.

The chain combines TRBV5-1 with TRBJ1-1; 7 nucleotides align to TRBD1. CDR1 SGHRS and CDR2 YFSETQ come from the germline V gene. Unmatched junction bases numbered 20, after V lost 4 bases and J lost 5 bases. The CDR3 is 18 residues long. The CDR3 is CASSPTPKTGISWTEAFF. CDR3 coding DNA: TGCGCCAGCAGCCCTACCCCCAAGACAGGGATATCGTGGACTGAAGCTTTCTTT.

V is TRBV6-5 and J is TRBJ2-5; D might be TRBD1 (5 bases). V shed 5 bases and J shed 5 bases, with 9 bases lying between them. The CDR3 has 12 amino acids. Germline-derived CDR1 and CDR2 are MNHEY and SVGAGI. The CDR3 region is CASSQGRETQYF. The CDR3 nucleotides read TGTGCCAGCAGTCAGGGCCGGGAGACCCAGTACTTC.

The chain couples TRBV3-1 (or the pseudogene TRBV3-2) to TRBJ2-1, with 10 bases matching TRBD2. The CDR3 extends over 16 amino acids. Losses at the gene ends were 0 bases for V and 6 bases for J; bases not matched to a gene: 5. Germline V gene lookup returns CDR1 LGHDT and CDR2 YNNKEL (reference sequence). In DNA, the CDR3 is TGTGCCAGCAGCCAAGATCGCCTAGCGGGAGTCAATGAGCAGTTCTTC. Encoded protein: CASSQDRLAGVNEQFF.

The CDR3 DNA reads as TGTGCCAGCAGTGAATGGAGTGACACCGGGGAGCTGTTTTTT. This gives the protein CASSEWSDTGELFF. V usage is TRBV25-1 and J usage is TRBJ2-2; D unresolved. The V gene lost 1 base and the J gene lost 3 bases, with 6 bases spanning the gap. Germline CDR1 reads MGHDK; CDR2 reads SYGVNS. The CDR3 sequence is 14 residues long. Full variable domain (rest looked up from reference TRBV25-1 and TRBJ2-2): EADIYQTPRYLVIGTGKKITLECSQTMGHDKMYWYQQDPGMELHLIHYSYGVNSTEKGDLSSESTVSRIRTEHFPLTLESARPSHTSQYLCASSEWSDTGELFFGEGSRLTVL.

This clone has just one count. The rearrangement links TRBV2 to TRBJ1-1; 8 bases line up with TRBD1. Trimming cost V 5 bases and J 7 bases; bases outside gene matches: 9. The CDR3 length is 14 residues. Germline loops: CDR1 SNHLY, CDR2 FYNNEI. CDR3 protein: CASSLIQGVDEAFF. The CDR3 nucleotides read TGTGCCAGCAGTTTAATACAGGGGGTCGATGAAGCTTTCTTT.

The chain uses TRBV6-4 and TRBJ1-4, with D uncertain. Germline V gene sequence: CDR1 MRHNA, CDR2 SNTAGT. This CDR3 comprises 13 residues. V lost 3 bases, J lost 11 bases, and 13 bases lay in between. In DNA, the CDR3 is TGTGCCAGCAGTGAGTCGGAGGGAAGCAAACTGTTTTTT. It specifies CASSESEGSKLFF.

J is TRBJ2-5 and V is TRBV24-1; 9 nucleotides agree with TRBD1. V lost 4 bases, J lost 4 bases, and 3 bases stayed unmatched. In germline, CDR1 is KGHDR, CDR2 SFDVKD. There are 14 residues in the CDR3. CDR3 coding DNA: TGTGCCACCAGTGAAACGACAGGGGGAGAGACCCAGTACTTC. The encoded protein is CATSETTGGETQYF.

This clone was seen a single time. The V and J genes are TRBV3-1 (or the pseudogene TRBV3-2) and TRBJ2-2; 13 bases agree with TRBD2. The CDR3 extends over 18 amino acids. With V trimmed by 4 bases and J by 2 bases, 7 bases remained unmatched. Germline lookup yields CDR1 LGHDT and CDR2 YNNKEL (reference sequence). The CDR3 DNA reads TGTGCCAGCAGCCGCCGACTAGCGGGAGGTCTAAACACCGGGGAGCTGTTTTTT. This translates into CASSRRLAGGLNTGELFF.